This T cell receptor (beta chain) stems from a study of T cell changes during pregnancy in multiple sclerosis. Assay used: immunoSEQ multiplex PCR; TCRdb lists only in-frame clones, some missing. Seen here are tens of thousands of clones, 80% to 95% observed once, and the top ten hold under 2%. Germline V gives CDR1 SGDLS, CDR2 YYNGEE. The CDR3 totals 14 residues. V lost 7 bases, J lost 4 bases, and 14 bases lay in between. The rearrangement joins TRBV9 to TRBJ2-2; no definite D call. The sequence derives from a female donor with multiple sclerosis, enrolled in a pregnancy study. The specimen was peripheral blood, collected in the second trimester of pregnancy. As DNA, the CDR3 is TGTGCCAGCGGAAGAGACCCAGGCACCGGGGAGCTGTTTTTT. It specifies CASGRDPGTGELFF.